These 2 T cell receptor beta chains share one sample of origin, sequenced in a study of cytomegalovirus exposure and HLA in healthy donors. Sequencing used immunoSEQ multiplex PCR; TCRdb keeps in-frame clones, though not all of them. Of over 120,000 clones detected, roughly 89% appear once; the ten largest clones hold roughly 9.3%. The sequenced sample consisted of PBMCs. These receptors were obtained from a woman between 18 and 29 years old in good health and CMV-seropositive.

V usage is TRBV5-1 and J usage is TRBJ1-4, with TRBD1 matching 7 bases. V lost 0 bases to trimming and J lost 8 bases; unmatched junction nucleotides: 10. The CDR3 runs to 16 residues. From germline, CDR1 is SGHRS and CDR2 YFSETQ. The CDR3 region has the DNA TGCGCCAGCAGCTTGGGGCAGGGGATGACAGGGGAAAAACTGTTTTTT. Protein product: CASSLGQGMTGEKLFF. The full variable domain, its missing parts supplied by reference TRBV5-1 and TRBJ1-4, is KAGVTQTPRYLIKTRGQQVTLSCSPISGHRSVSWYQQTPGQGLQFLFEYFSETQRNKGNFPGRFSGRQFSNSRSEMNVSTLELGDSALYLCASSLGQGMTGEKLFFGSGTQLSVL.

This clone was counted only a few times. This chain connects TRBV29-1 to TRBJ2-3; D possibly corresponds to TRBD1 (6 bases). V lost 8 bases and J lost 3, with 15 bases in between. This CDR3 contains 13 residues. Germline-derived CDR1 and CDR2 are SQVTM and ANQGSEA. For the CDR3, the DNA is TGCAGCACGAACCCCACAGGGACAGATACGCAGTATTTT. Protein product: CSTNPTGTDTQYF.